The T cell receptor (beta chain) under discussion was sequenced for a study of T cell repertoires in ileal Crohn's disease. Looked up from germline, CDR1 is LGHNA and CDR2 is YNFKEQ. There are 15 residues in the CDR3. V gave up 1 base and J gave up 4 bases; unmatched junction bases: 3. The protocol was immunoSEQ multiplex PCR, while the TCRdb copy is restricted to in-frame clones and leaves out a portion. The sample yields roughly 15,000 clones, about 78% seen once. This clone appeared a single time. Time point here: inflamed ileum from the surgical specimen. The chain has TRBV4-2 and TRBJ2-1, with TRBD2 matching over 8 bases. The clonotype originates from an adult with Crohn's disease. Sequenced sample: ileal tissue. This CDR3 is CASSQALAGYNEQFF. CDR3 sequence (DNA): TGTGCCAGCAGCCAAGCCCTAGCGGGTTACAATGAGCAGTTCTTC.